What follows are 20 T cell receptor beta chains derived from one specimen sequenced in a study of T-cell memory formation after mild COVID-19. TCRdb re-analysed the 5' RACE reads in MiXCR, keeping a single row per CDR3 protein. The table has around 300,000 distinct CDR3 sequences, just under 20% seen once. The sequenced sample was PBMCs or a T cell subset sorted from them (not recorded which). These receptors were collected from a young man who had mild COVID-19 (a few samples of this study predate the infection). Cell type and time point are not known.

The chain links TRBV12-3 or TRBV12-4 to TRBJ2-1; 8 nucleotides agree with TRBD2. The CDR3 has 16 residues. J lost 4 bases, V lost 3 bases, and 8 bases had no gene match. CDR3 DNA sequence: TGTGCCAGCAGTTTCTTCGGCGGGGGGTTTTACAATGAGCAGTTCTTC. Amino acids: CASSFFGGGFYNEQFF.

This chain uses TRBV29-1 with TRBJ2-1, with D perhaps assigned TRBD1 or TRBD2 (6 bases each). This CDR3 is built from 15 residues. V lost 4 bases and J lost 2, with 15 bases in between. CDR1 and CDR2 (germline): SQVTM, ANQGSEA. DNA of the CDR3: TGCAGCGTTGGAGGGGGGACCTTGCCCTACAATGAGCAGTTCTTC. Encoded protein: CSVGGGTLPYNEQFF.

This clonotype was detected a few times. The chain carries TRBV27 and TRBJ1-1, with 9 bases identical to TRBD1. The CDR3 runs to 16 residues. Germline trimming cut 2 bases from V and 1 base from J; bases unmatched to any gene: 5. Germline assignment: CDR1 MNHEY and CDR2 SMNVEV (reference sequence). CDR3 DNA sequence: TGTGCCAGCAGTTTACGGACAGGGGTAAGGAACACTGAAGCTTTCTTT. This sequence encodes CASSLRTGVRNTEAFF.

In nucleotides, the CDR3 is TGTGCCATCAGTGCCTCGGGACACCGTGGAAACACCATATATTTT. Amino acid sequence: CAISASGHRGNTIYF. The chain joins TRBV10-3 to TRBJ1-3; D may be TRBD1 (6 bases). Looked up from germline, CDR1 is ENHRY and CDR2 is SYGVKD. The CDR3 totals 15 residues. V gave up 4 bases and J gave up 3 bases, with 13 bases separating them.

The J gene is TRBJ1-2, the V gene TRBV7-3; D ambiguous. Trimming cost V 1 base and J 2 bases, with 5 bases left between them. Germline V gene sequence: CDR1 SGHTA, CDR2 FQGTGA. This CDR3 has 13 amino acids. CDR3 nucleotide sequence: TGTGCCAGCAGCTTAAACGAGAACTATGGCTACACCTTC. This sequence encodes CASSLNENYGYTF.

This clonotype was detected a few times. V is TRBV15 and J is TRBJ2-3; no definite D call. The CDR3 sequence is 13 residues long. Germline V CDR1 and CDR2: LNHNV, YYDKDF (reference sequence). Deletions cut 0 bases from V and 6 bases from J, with 7 bases between. CDR3 protein: CATSRDAEDTQYF. The CDR3 nucleotides are TGTGCCACCAGCAGAGATGCTGAGGATACGCAGTATTTT.

This chain links TRBV24-1 with TRBJ2-1; D possibly matches TRBD1 or TRBD2 (5 bases each). There are 18 residues in the CDR3. CDR1 is KGHDR and CDR2 is SFDVKD in the germline V gene. V lost 4 bases and J lost 2, with 20 bases in between. DNA for the CDR3: TGTGCCACCAGTGACCGGGACGCCGCAGGGTGGACCTACAATGAGCAGTTCTTC. Encoded protein: CATSDRDAAGWTYNEQFF.

The chain recombines TRBV9 with TRBJ2-7; tentatively, D is TRBD2 (7 bases). From germline, CDR1 is SGDLS and CDR2 YYNGEE. V was cut by 6 bases and J by 7 bases, with 17 bases left in between. CDR3 size: 13 residues. CDR3 bases: TGTGCCAGCACCCTCGGGGGGCTCGGGGAGCAGTACTTC. As protein: CASTLGGLGEQYF.

J is TRBJ1-2 and V is TRBV29-1, with 8 bases identical to TRBD1. J gave up 8 bases and V 7 bases, and 9 bases lay outside the gene matches. Germline loops: CDR1 SQVTM, CDR2 ANQGSEA. The length of the CDR3 is 12 residues. In DNA, the CDR3 is TGCAGCGACGAGCTACAGGGGGACGGCTACACCTTC. As protein: CSDELQGDGYTF.

DNA of the CDR3: TGTGCCAGCAGCTTAGTATTAGCGGGGTTCTCAGATACGCAGTATTTT. Its translation is CASSLVLAGFSDTQYF. The chain links TRBV7-2 to TRBJ2-3; 8 nucleotides agree with TRBD2. J gave up 4 bases and V 1 base, and 7 bases lay outside the gene matches. Germline V gene sequence: CDR1 SGHTA, CDR2 FQGNSA. The CDR3 loop spans 16 amino acids.

The chain employs TRBV20-1 and TRBJ2-3, with D tentatively TRBD1 (5 bases). The V end lost 6 bases, the J end lost 7 bases, and 20 bases lay between the germline ends. Per germline, CDR1 DFQATT and CDR2 SNEGSKA (reference sequence). This CDR3 comprises 14 residues. The CDR3 protein is CSASMTEVGHTQYF. CDR3 DNA sequence: TGCAGTGCGTCTATGACCGAAGTGGGGCATACGCAGTATTTT.

This clonotype showed up just a few times. This chain connects TRBV12-3 or TRBV12-4 to TRBJ1-4; TRBD1 matches at 7 bases. This CDR3 region has 15 residues. Trimming removed 5 bases from V and 8 bases from J; junction bases left unmatched: 11. CDR3 nucleotide sequence: TGTGCCAGCAGTACCCGACAGGGACGTAGGGAAAAACTGTTTTTT. Translated, it gives CASSTRQGRREKLFF.

This clonotype was picked up a small number of times. CDR3 sequence reads: CASGRSDDPNYGYTF. CDR3 nucleotides: TGTGCCAGCGGGCGGTCAGACGATCCTAACTATGGCTACACCTTC. This chain uses TRBV6-5 with TRBJ1-2; D remains unclear. Germline-derived CDR1 and CDR2 are MNHEY and SVGAGI. This CDR3 region has 15 residues. Trimming left V 8 bases short and J 0 bases short, with 16 bases between.

J is TRBJ1-5 and V is TRBV5-6; tentative D call: TRBD1 (6 bases). Trimming removed 4 bases at V and 4 bases at J, with 15 bases between. There are 15 residues in the CDR3. Germline CDR1 is SGHDT and CDR2 is YYEEEE. The CDR3 protein is CASSPSLGTNQPQHF. DNA of the CDR3: TGTGCCAGCAGCCCTAGCCTAGGGACAAATCAGCCCCAGCATTTT.

This chain links TRBV6-2 or TRBV6-3 with TRBJ2-5; no clear D gene. CDR1 and CDR2 from the germline V gene are MNHEY and SVGEGT. V dropped 5 bases and J dropped 3 bases, with 19 bases sitting between them. This CDR3 is built from 16 residues. The CDR3 loop reads CASSPYHTRMEETQYF. CDR3 DNA: TGTGCCAGCAGTCCCTACCACACCCGGATGGAAGAGACCCAGTACTTC.

The chain has TRBV19 and TRBJ2-2, with D uncertain. The V end was cut by 11 bases, the J end by 0 bases, with 10 bases between. This CDR3 comprises 13 residues. CDR1 LNHDA and CDR2 SQIVND come from the germline V gene (reference sequence). CDR3 loop: CASRAPNTGELFF. The CDR3 bases are TGTGCCTCTCGGGCCCCGAACACCGGGGAGCTGTTTTTT.

V and J are TRBV4-1 and TRBJ2-7, with 8 bases matching TRBD1. After removal of 6 bases from V and 6 bases from J, the junction contained 7 bases not matched to a gene. CDR3 length: 13 residues. CDR1 is MGHRA and CDR2 is YSYEKL in the germline V gene. CDR3 DNA: TGCGCCAGCAGACGTATCAGGGGGCCCGAGCAGTACTTC. Its translation is CASRRIRGPEQYF.

The table lists this clonotype with a few counts. This chain connects TRBV29-1 to TRBJ1-2; D is possibly TRBD1 (5 bases). This CDR3 contains 12 residues. V was trimmed by 7 bases and J by 8 bases, leaving 17 bases between them. Looked up from germline, CDR1 is SQVTM and CDR2 is ANQGSEA. CDR3 bases: TGCAGCGCCCGCGGGGCTTCTCGCGGCTACACCTTC. It encodes CSARGASRGYTF. The whole variable domain, remainder taken from reference TRBV29-1 and TRBJ1-2, is SAVISQKPSRDICQRGTSLTIQCQVDSQVTMMFWYRQQPGQSLTLIATANQGSEATYESGFVIDKFPISRPNLTFSTLTVSNMSPEDSSIYLCSARGASRGYTFGSGTRLTVV.

This clonotype has just a few counts. This chain connects TRBV5-1 to TRBJ1-5, with TRBD1 as a possible D gene (6 bases). CDR3 length equals 15 residues. CDR1 SGHRS and CDR2 YFSETQ come from the germline V gene. Trimming left V 4 bases short and J 4 bases short, with 15 bases between. The CDR3 DNA sequence: TGCGCCAGCAGCCGGGTAGGGGGTGATAATCAGCCCCAGCATTTT. Protein: CASSRVGGDNQPQHF.

This clonotype was counted only a few times. Here the CDR3 DNA reads TGCAGTGCTAGAGATGCGGGGGAACAGCCCCAGCATTTT. Translating it yields CSARDAGEQPQHF. The V gene is TRBV20-1, the J gene TRBJ1-5, with D maybe TRBD1 (5 bases). V lost 0 bases to trimming and J lost 7 bases, with 10 bases between them. Germline loops: CDR1 DFQATT, CDR2 SNEGSKA (reference sequence). The CDR3 loop spans 13 amino acids.